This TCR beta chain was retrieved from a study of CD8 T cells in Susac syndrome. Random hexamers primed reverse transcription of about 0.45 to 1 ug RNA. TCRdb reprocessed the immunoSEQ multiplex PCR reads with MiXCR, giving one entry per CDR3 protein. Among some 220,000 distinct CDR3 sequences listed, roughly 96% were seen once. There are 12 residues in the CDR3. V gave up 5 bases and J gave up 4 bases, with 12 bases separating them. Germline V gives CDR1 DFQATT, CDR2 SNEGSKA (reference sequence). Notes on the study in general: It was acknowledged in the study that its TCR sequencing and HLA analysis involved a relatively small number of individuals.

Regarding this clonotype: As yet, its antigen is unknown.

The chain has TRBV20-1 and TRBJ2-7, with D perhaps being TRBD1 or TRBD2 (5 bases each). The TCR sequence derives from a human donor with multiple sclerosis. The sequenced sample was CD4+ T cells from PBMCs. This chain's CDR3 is CSAYRRGYEQYF. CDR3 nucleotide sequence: TGCAGTGCTTACAGGCGAGGGTACGAGCAGTACTTC.